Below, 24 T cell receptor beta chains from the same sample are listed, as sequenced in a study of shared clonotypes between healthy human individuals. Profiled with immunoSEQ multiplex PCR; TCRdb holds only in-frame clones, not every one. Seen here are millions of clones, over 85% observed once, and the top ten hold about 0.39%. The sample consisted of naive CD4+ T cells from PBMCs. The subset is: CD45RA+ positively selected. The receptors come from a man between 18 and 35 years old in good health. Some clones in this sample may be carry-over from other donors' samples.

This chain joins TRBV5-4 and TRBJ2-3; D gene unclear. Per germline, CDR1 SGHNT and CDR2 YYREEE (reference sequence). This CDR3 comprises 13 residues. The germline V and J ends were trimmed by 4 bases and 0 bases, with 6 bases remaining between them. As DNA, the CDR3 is TGTGCCAGCAGCGACACTAGCACAGATACGCAGTATTTT. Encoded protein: CASSDTSTDTQYF.

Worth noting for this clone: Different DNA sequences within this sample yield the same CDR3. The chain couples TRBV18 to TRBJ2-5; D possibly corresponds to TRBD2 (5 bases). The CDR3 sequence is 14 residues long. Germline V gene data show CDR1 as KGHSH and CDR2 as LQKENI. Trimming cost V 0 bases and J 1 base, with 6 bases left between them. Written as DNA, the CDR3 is TGTGCCAGCTCACCACCGGCGGGCCAAGAGACCCAGTACTTC. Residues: CASSPPAGQETQYF. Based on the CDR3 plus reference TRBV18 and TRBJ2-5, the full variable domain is NAGVMQNPRHLVRRRGQEARLRCSPMKGHSHVYWYRQLPEEGLKFMVYLQKENIIDESGMPKERFSAEFPKEGPSILRIQQVVRGDSAAYFCASSPPAGQETQYFGPGTRLLVL.

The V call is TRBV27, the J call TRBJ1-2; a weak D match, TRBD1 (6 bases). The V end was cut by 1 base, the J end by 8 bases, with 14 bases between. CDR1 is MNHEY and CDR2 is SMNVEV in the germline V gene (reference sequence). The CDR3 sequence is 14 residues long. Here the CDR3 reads CASSLWGAGRGYTF. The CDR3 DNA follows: TGTGCCAGCAGTTTATGGGGGGCGGGGAGGGGCTACACCTTC.

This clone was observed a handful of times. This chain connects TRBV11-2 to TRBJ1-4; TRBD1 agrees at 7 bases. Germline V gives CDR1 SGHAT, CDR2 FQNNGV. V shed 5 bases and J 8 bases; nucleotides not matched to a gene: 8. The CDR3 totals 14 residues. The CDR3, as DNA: TGTGCCAGCAGCCCGGGACAGTTTAACGAAAAACTGTTTTTT. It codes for CASSPGQFNEKLFF.

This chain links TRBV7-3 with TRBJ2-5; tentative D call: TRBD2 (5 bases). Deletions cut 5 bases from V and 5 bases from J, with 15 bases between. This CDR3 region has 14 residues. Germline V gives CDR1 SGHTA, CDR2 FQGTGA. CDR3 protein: CASSPNRESETQYF. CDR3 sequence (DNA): TGTGCCAGCAGCCCGAATAGGGAGAGCGAGACCCAGTACTTC.

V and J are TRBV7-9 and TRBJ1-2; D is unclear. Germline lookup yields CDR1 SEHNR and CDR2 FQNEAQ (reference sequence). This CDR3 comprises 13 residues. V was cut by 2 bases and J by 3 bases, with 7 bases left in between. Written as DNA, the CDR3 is TGTGCCAGCAGCTTAATGGCGGACTATGGCTACACCTTC. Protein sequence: CASSLMADYGYTF.

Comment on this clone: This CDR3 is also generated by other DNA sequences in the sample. CDR3 loop: CASSFGRGRGEQYF. The CDR3 DNA sequence: TGTGCCAGCAGTTTCGGGCGGGGTCGGGGCGAGCAGTACTTC. The genes are TRBV27 and TRBJ2-7, with D possibly being TRBD2 (6 bases). The V end lost 3 bases, the J end lost 6 bases, and 15 bases lay between the germline ends. The CDR3 loop spans 14 amino acids. CDR1 MNHEY and CDR2 SMNVEV come from the germline V gene (reference sequence).

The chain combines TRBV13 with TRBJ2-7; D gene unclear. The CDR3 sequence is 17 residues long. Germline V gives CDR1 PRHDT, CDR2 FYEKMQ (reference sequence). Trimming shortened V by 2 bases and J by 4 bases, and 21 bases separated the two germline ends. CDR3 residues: CASSLRYRDGSKYEQYF. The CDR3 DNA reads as TGTGCCAGCAGCTTACGGTACAGAGACGGTTCTAAATACGAGCAGTACTTC.

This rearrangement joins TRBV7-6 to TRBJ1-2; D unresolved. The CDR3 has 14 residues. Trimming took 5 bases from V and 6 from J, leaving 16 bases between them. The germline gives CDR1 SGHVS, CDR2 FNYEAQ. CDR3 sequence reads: CASSPVGFKDGYTF. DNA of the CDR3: TGTGCCAGCAGCCCCGTGGGGTTCAAGGATGGCTACACCTTC.

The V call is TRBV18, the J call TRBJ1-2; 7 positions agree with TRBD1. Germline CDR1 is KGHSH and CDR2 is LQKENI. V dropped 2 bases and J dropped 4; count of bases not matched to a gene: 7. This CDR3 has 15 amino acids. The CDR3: CASSPEETGTYGYTF. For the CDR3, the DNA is TGTGCCAGCTCACCAGAAGAGACAGGGACCTATGGCTACACCTTC. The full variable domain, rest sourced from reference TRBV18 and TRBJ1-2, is NAGVMQNPRHLVRRRGQEARLRCSPMKGHSHVYWYRQLPEEGLKFMVYLQKENIIDESGMPKERFSAEFPKEGPSILRIQQVVRGDSAAYFCASSPEETGTYGYTFGSGTRLTVV.

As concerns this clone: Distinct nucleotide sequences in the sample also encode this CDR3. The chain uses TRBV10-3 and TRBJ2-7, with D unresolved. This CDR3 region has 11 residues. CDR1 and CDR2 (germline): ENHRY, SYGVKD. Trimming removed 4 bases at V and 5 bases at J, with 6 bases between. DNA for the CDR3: TGTGCCATCAGTGGCCGCGACGAGCAGTACTTC. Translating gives CAISGRDEQYF.

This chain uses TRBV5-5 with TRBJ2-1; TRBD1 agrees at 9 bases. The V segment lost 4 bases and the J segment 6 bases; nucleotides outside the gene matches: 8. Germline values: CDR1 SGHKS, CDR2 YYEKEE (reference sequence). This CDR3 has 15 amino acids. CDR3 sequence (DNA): TGTGCCAGCAGCACTTACAGGGGGCCCAGCAATGAGCAGTTCTTC. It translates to CASSTYRGPSNEQFF.

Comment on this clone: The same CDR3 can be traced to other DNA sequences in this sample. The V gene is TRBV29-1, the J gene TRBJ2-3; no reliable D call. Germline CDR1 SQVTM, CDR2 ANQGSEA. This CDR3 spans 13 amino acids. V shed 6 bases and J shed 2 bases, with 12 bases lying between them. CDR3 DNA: TGCAGCGTGTGCCGAGACAACACAGATACGCAGTATTTT. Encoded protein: CSVCRDNTDTQYF.

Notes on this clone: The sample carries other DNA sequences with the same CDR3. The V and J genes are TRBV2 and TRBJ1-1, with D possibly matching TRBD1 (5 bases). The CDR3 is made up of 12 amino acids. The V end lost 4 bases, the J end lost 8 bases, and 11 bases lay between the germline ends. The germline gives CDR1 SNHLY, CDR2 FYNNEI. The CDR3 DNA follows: TGTGCCAGCAGTGCGGGGACGGCAGAAGCTTTCTTT. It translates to CASSAGTAEAFF.

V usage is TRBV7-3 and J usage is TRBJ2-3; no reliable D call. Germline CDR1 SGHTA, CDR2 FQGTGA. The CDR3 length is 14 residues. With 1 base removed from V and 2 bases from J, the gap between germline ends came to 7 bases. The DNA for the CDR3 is TGTGCCAGCAGCTTAATTGGACCCACAGATACGCAGTATTTT. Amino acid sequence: CASSLIGPTDTQYF.

The CDR3 nucleotides are TGTGCCAGTAGCTGGAGTCCGGGCAGTGCGGGGAACACCATATATTTT. Its protein is CASSWSPGSAGNTIYF. The V call is TRBV19, the J call TRBJ1-3; D is undetermined. The length of the CDR3 is 16 residues. The V gene's germline CDR1 is LNHDA and CDR2 SQIVND (reference sequence). V was trimmed by 6 bases and J by 7 bases, leaving 22 bases between them. The complete variable domain, with remaining parts taken from reference TRBV19 and TRBJ1-3, reads DGGITQSPKYLFRKEGQNVTLSCEQNLNHDAMYWYRQDPGQGLRLIYYSQIVNDFQKGDIAEGYSVSREKKESFPLTVTSAQKNPTAFYLCASSWSPGSAGNTIYFGEGSWLTVV.

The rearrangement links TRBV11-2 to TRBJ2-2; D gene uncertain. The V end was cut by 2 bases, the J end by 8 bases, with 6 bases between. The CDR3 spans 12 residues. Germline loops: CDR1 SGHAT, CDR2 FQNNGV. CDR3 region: CASSLPQGELFF. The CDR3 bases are TGTGCCAGCAGCTTACCCCAGGGGGAGCTGTTTTTT.

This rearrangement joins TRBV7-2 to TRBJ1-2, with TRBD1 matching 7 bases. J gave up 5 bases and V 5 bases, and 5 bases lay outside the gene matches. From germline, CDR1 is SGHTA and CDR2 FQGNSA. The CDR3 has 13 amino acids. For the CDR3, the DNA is TGTGCCAGCAGCCCCGGGACAGTATATGGCTACACCTTC. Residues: CASSPGTVYGYTF.

CDR3 in amino acids: CATSPWGVDQPQHF. CDR3 bases: TGTGCCACCTCCCCTTGGGGGGTCGATCAGCCCCAGCATTTT. The chain recombines TRBV27 with TRBJ1-5; D is possibly TRBD1 (5 bases). Germline V gives CDR1 MNHEY, CDR2 SMNVEV (reference sequence). Trimming took off 10 bases at V and 5 bases at J, with 18 bases between the two ends. This CDR3 spans 14 amino acids.

The CDR3 region is CASSLGLDYGYTF. The CDR3, as DNA: TGTGCCAGCAGCCTGGGACTAGACTATGGCTACACCTTC. The chain couples TRBV5-5 to TRBJ1-2, with D maybe TRBD1 (5 bases). CDR1 is SGHKS and CDR2 is YYEKEE in the germline V gene (reference sequence). The CDR3 extends over 13 amino acids. V lost 4 bases, J lost 3 bases, and 10 bases lay in between.

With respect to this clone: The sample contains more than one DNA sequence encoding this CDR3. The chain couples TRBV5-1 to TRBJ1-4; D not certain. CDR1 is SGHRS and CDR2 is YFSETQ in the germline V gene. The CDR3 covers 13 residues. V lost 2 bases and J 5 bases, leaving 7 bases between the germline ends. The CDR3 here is CASSFRGNEKLFF. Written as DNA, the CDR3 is TGCGCCAGCAGCTTTCGGGGAAATGAAAAACTGTTTTTT.

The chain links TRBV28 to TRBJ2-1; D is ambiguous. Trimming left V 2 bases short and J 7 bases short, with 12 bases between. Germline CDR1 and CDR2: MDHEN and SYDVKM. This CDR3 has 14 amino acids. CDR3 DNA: TGTGCCAGCAGTTTAATGAGGATTGTAAATGAGCAGTTCTTC. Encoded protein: CASSLMRIVNEQFF.

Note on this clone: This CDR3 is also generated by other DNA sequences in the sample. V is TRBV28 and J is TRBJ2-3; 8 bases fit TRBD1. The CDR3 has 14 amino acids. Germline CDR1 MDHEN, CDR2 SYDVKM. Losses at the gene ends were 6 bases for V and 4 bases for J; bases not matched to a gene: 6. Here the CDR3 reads CASSSGGAADTQYF. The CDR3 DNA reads TGTGCCAGCAGCTCAGGGGGCGCGGCAGATACGCAGTATTTT.

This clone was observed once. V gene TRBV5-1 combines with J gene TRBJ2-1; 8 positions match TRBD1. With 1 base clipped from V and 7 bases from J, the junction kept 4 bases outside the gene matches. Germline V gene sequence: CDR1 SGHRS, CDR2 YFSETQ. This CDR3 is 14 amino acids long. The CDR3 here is CASSLRQGSNEQFF. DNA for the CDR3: TGCGCCAGCAGCTTGAGACAGGGGAGTAATGAGCAGTTCTTC.